Listed here are 16 T cell receptor beta chains from one sample, sequenced in a study of cytomegalovirus exposure and HLA in healthy donors. PCR amplification relied on 60 Vbeta primers (plus 13 Jbeta primers). Sequencing used immunoSEQ multiplex PCR; TCRdb keeps in-frame clones, though not all of them. The table records approximately 87,000 clones, 81% of them present only once. The sequenced sample was PBMCs. The origin of the receptors is a woman aged 70-85 years in good health and CMV-seropositive.

The genes are TRBV7-2 and TRBJ2-1; possible D gene TRBD2, 6 bases. V lost 1 base, J lost 6 bases, and 13 bases lay in between. The CDR3 is 15 residues long. The germline gives CDR1 SGHTA, CDR2 FQGNSA. The CDR3 sequence: CASSLERSGVNEQFF. CDR3 DNA: TGTGCCAGCAGCTTAGAACGGTCGGGGGTCAATGAGCAGTTCTTC.

The rearrangement uses TRBV28 and TRBJ1-2; D remains unclear. Trimming left V 2 bases short and J 3 bases short, with 4 bases between. Looked up from germline, CDR1 is MDHEN and CDR2 is SYDVKM. The CDR3 runs 12 residues. The CDR3 loop is CASSLQYYGYTF. DNA for the CDR3: TGTGCCAGCAGTTTACAGTACTATGGCTACACCTTC.

This sequence joins TRBV14 and TRBJ2-7; 8 positions match TRBD1. The germline CDR1 and CDR2 sequences are SGHDN and FVKESK. The CDR3 is 15 residues long. Losses at the gene ends were 4 bases for V and 5 bases for J; bases not matched to a gene: 10. This CDR3 is CASSRDRIPIHEQYF. CDR3 nucleotides: TGTGCCAGCAGCCGGGACAGGATCCCTATCCACGAGCAGTACTTC.

This chain connects TRBV5-1 to TRBJ2-5, with 10 bases aligning to TRBD2. Germline V gives CDR1 SGHRS, CDR2 YFSETQ. V was pared by 0 bases and J by 4 bases, with 12 bases of the junction left unmatched. The CDR3 runs 18 residues. Here the CDR3 DNA reads TGCGCCAGCAGCTTGGGGGGGGCTAGCGGGAGTCTGACAGAGACCCAGTACTTC. Protein: CASSLGGASGSLTETQYF.

The CDR3 DNA reads TGTGCCAGCAGGCCAGCAGGGTGGGACGAGCAGTACTTC. Translation gives CASRPAGWDEQYF. The chain combines TRBV6-1 with TRBJ2-7; weak D call: TRBD1 (5 bases). The CDR3 covers 13 residues. V was cut by 6 bases and J by 5 bases, with 14 bases left in between. Germline values: CDR1 MNHNS, CDR2 SASEGT.

In nucleotides, the CDR3 is TGTGCCAGCAGCCTCAAGGGAGCGGGAGGGCCATGCGATGAGCAGTTCTTC. Translated: CASSLKGAGGPCDEQFF. The J gene is TRBJ2-1, the V gene TRBV21-1; the table's D gene call, TRBD2, was not cross checked with the DNA. TRBV21-1 is labeled a pseudogene. CDR3 size: 17 residues.

The chain recombines TRBV19 with TRBJ2-1; D is unresolved. The CDR3 length is 14 residues. V shed 0 bases and J shed 8 bases, with 11 bases lying between them. Looked up from germline, CDR1 is LNHDA and CDR2 is SQIVND (reference sequence). The CDR3 DNA is TGTGCCAGTAGTATAGATCGAAGAGGATATGAGCAGTTCTTC. This gives the protein CASSIDRRGYEQFF. Combining the CDR3 with reference TRBV19 and TRBJ2-1 gives the whole variable domain DGGITQSPKYLFRKEGQNVTLSCEQNLNHDAMYWYRQDPGQGLRLIYYSQIVNDFQKGDIAEGYSVSREKKESFPLTVTSAQKNPTAFYLCASSIDRRGYEQFFGPGTRLTVL.

The genes are TRBV25-1 and TRBJ2-5, with unresolved D. The J call is uncertain, as TRBJ2-7 better fits the DNA end. The CDR3 extends over 12 amino acids. CDR1 and CDR2 from the germline V gene are MGHDK and SYGVNS. The CDR3 loop reads CASRTFLNEQYF. DNA of the CDR3: TGTGCCAGCAGAACCTTTTTGAACGAGCAGTACTTC.

This clone was recorded a few times. This chain joins TRBV19 and TRBJ2-1, with D tentatively TRBD2 (6 bases). With 7 bases removed from V and 5 bases from J, the gap between germline ends came to 15 bases. CDR1 is LNHDA, CDR2 SQIVND, per germline (reference sequence). The CDR3 loop spans 14 amino acids. The CDR3 nucleotides are TGTGCCAGTATGGGGACTCCTAACAACAATGAGCAGTTCTTC. The encoded protein is CASMGTPNNNEQFF. Full variable domain (rest looked up from reference TRBV19 and TRBJ2-1): DGGITQSPKYLFRKEGQNVTLSCEQNLNHDAMYWYRQDPGQGLRLIYYSQIVNDFQKGDIAEGYSVSREKKESFPLTVTSAQKNPTAFYLCASMGTPNNNEQFFGPGTRLTVL.

This clone was observed once. The chain couples TRBV5-1 to TRBJ2-3; TRBD2 matches at 7 bases. Germline V CDR1 and CDR2: SGHRS, YFSETQ. The CDR3 is 14 amino acids. The J segment lost 3 bases and the V segment lost 2 bases, leaving 3 bases of the junction unmatched. CDR3 sequence reads: CASSLTSDTDTQYF. For the CDR3, the DNA is TGCGCCAGCAGCTTAACTAGCGATACAGATACGCAGTATTTT.

Note on this clone: The junction departs from germline at one end; a sequencing error may be responsible. The CDR3 DNA reads TGTTCGGTGGGCAGTTACAATGAGCAGTTCTTC. Amino acids: CSVGSYNEQFF. The genes are TRBV20-1 and TRBJ2-1; D not certain. The germline CDR1 and CDR2 sequences are DFQATT and SNEGSKA (reference sequence). There are 11 residues in the CDR3.

For the CDR3, the DNA is TGTGCCAGTAGTACAACACTAGGGCTAGGGCCCTACAATGAGCAGTTCTTC. This translates into CASSTTLGLGPYNEQFF. The chain links TRBV19 to TRBJ2-1; weak D call: TRBD2 (5 bases). The CDR3 extends over 17 amino acids. Deletions cut 4 bases from V and 2 bases from J, with 18 bases between. Germline V CDR1 and CDR2: LNHDA, SQIVND (reference sequence).

There are a few counts of this clone. This chain connects TRBV5-5 to TRBJ1-1, with D uncertain. The CDR3 sequence is 15 residues long. CDR1 is SGHKS, CDR2 YYEKEE, per germline (reference sequence). Trimming removed 0 bases from V and 7 bases from J, with 16 bases in between. The CDR3 coding sequence is TGTGCCAGCAGCTTGGAGCGCCGTATAGGTAGTGAAGCTTTCTTT. Protein product: CASSLERRIGSEAFF.

V usage is TRBV6-5 and J usage is TRBJ2-1; 11 nucleotides match TRBD1. Trimming at V came to 2 bases and at J to 2 bases, leaving 2 bases not matched to a gene. CDR3 length: 16 residues. Germline V lookup: CDR1 MNHEY, CDR2 SVGAGI. CDR3 nucleotides: TGTGCCAGCAGTTACAAGGGACAGGGGGCCTACAATGAGCAGTTCTTC. Its translation is CASSYKGQGAYNEQFF.

The V and J genes are TRBV6-5 and TRBJ2-2; no reliable D call. The CDR3 length is 13 residues. Trimming took 2 bases from V and 5 from J, leaving 6 bases between them. Looked up from germline, CDR1 is MNHEY and CDR2 is SVGAGI. The CDR3 loop is CASSYQFTGELFF. CDR3 bases: TGTGCCAGCAGTTACCAATTTACCGGGGAGCTGTTTTTT.

This clone showed up just once. The V and J genes are TRBV4-1 and TRBJ2-1; 7 nucleotides match TRBD1. Germline CDR1 is MGHRA and CDR2 is YSYEKL. V gave up 4 bases and J gave up 0 bases; unmatched junction bases: 3. This CDR3 comprises 15 residues. CDR3 in DNA: TGCGCCAGCAGCCGGGACAGCAGCTCCTACAATGAGCAGTTCTTC. Translation gives CASSRDSSSYNEQFF.